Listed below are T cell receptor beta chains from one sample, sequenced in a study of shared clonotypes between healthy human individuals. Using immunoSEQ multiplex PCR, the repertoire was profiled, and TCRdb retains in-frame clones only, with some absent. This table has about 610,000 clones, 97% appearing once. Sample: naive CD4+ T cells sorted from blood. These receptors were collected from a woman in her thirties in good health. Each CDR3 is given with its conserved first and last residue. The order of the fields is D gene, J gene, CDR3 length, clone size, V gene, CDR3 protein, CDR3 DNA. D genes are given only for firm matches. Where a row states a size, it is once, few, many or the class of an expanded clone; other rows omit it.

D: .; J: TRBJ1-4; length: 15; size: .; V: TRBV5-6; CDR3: CASSGRTATNEKLFF; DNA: TGTGCCAGCAGCGGAAGGACAGCAACTAATGAAAAACTGTTTTTT
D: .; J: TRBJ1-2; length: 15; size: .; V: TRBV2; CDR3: CASSEQGSADYGYTF; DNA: TGTGCCAGCAGTGAACAGGGCTCGGCGGACTATGGCTACACCTTC
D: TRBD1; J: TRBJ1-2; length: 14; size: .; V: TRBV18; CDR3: CASSSDRGQYGYTF; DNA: TGTGCCAGCTCATCAGACAGGGGGCAATACGGCTACACCTTC
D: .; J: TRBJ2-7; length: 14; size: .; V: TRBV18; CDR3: CASSPTGLSYEQYF; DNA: TGTGCCAGCTCACCAACAGGGCTTTCCTACGAGCAGTACTTC
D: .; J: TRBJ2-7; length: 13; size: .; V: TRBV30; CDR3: CAWSFSNRNEQYF; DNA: TGTGCCTGGAGTTTCAGCAACAGGAACGAGCAGTACTTC
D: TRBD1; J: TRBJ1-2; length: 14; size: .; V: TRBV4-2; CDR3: CASSQTGANYGYTF; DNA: TGTGCCAGCAGCCAGACAGGGGCAAACTATGGCTACACCTTC
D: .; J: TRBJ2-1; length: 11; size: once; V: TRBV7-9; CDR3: CASSLNGEQFF; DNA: TGTGCCAGCAGCTTAAACGGTGAGCAGTTCTTC
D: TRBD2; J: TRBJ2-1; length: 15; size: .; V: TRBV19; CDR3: CASSMGGSSYNEQFF; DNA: TGTGCCAGTAGTATGGGCGGGAGTTCCTACAATGAGCAGTTCTTC
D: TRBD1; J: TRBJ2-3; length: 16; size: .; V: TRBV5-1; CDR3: CASSRGQGAGTDTQYF; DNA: TGCGCCAGCAGCCGAGGCCAGGGGGCCGGCACAGATACGCAGTATTTT
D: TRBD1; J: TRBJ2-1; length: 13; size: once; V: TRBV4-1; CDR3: CASSIFRGNEQFF; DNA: TGCGCCAGCAGCATTTTCAGGGGGAATGAGCAGTTCTTC
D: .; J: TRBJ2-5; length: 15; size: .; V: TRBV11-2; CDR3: CASSLEEGPQETQYF; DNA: TGTGCCAGCAGCTTAGAGGAGGGGCCCCAAGAGACCCAGTACTTC
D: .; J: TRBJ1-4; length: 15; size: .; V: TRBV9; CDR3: CASSARQWGFEKLFF; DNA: TGTGCCAGCAGCGCCCGACAGTGGGGTTTTGAAAAACTGTTTTTT
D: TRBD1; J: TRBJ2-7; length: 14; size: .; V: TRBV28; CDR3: CASFSGTASYEQYF; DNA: TGTGCCAGCTTTTCCGGGACAGCTTCCTACGAGCAGTACTTC
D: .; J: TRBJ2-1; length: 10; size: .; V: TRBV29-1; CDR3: CSVGGIEQFF; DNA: TGCAGCGTTGGGGGGATTGAGCAGTTCTTC
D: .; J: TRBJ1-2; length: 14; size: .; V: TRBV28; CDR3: CASSLVASPYGYTF; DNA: TGTGCCAGCAGTTTGGTCGCTTCCCCCTATGGCTACACCTTC
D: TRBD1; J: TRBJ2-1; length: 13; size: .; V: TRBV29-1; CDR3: CSVGDRGQDEQFF; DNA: TGCAGCGTTGGGGACAGGGGGCAGGATGAGCAGTTCTTC
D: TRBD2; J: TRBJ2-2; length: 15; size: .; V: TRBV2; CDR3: CASRPGLAGTGELFF; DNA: TGTGCCAGCAGACCGGGACTAGCGGGCACCGGGGAGCTGTTTTTT
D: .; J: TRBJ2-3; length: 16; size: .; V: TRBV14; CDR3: CASSLTGHQWTDTQYF; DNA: TGTGCCAGCAGCCTAACGGGACACCAATGGACAGATACGCAGTATTTT
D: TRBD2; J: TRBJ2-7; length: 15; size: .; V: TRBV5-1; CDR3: CASSWGTSGYYEQYF; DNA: TGCGCCAGCAGCTGGGGGACTAGCGGTTACTACGAGCAGTACTTC
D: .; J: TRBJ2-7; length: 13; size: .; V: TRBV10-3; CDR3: CAISEGNPYEQYF; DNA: TGTGCCATCAGTGAAGGGAACCCCTACGAGCAGTACTTC
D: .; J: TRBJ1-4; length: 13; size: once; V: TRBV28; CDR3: CATLGLPHEKLFF; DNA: TGTGCCACCCTTGGGTTGCCGCATGAAAAACTGTTTTTT
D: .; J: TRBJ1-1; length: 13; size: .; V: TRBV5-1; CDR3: CASYLGEGTEAFF; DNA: TGCGCCAGCTACCTTGGGGAGGGGACTGAAGCTTTCTTT
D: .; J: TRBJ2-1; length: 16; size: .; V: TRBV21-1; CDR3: CASSNKQGFAYNEQFF; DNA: TGTGCCAGCAGCAACAAACAGGGTTTCGCCTACAATGAGCAGTTCTTC
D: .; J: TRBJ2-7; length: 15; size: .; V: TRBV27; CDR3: CASSSSGLGTYEQYF; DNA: TGTGCCAGCAGTTCCTCGGGTCTCGGAACCTACGAGCAGTACTTC
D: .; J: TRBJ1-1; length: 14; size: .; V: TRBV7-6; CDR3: CASSLGPVLIEAFF; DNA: TGTGCCAGCAGCTTAGGTCCAGTCCTGATTGAAGCTTTCTTT
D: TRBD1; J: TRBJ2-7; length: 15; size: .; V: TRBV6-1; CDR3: CASREAGTGGGKQYF; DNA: TGTGCCAGCAGGGAAGCCGGGACAGGGGGCGGGAAGCAGTACTTC
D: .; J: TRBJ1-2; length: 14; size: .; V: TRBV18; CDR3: CASSPGNRVGGYTF; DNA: TGTGCCAGCTCACCAGGAAACAGGGTGGGTGGCTACACCTTC
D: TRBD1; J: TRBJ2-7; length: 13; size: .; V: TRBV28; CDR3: CASVRDRSYEQYF; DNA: TGTGCCAGCGTCCGGGACAGATCCTACGAGCAGTACTTC
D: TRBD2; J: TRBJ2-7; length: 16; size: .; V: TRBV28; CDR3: CASSLPAREGNYEQYF; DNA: TGTGCCAGCAGTTTACCGGCCAGGGAGGGAAACTACGAGCAGTACTTC
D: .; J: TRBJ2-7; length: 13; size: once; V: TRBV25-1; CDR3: CASSEDNSYEQYF; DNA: TGTGCCAGCAGTGAAGACAACTCCTACGAGCAGTACTTC
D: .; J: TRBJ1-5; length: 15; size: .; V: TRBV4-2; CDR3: CASSQGRVSNQPQHF; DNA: TGTGCCAGCAGCCAAGGGAGGGTTAGCAATCAGCCCCAGCATTTT
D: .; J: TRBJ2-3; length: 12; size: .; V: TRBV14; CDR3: CASSLSRAAQYF; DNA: TGTGCCAGCAGCTTGTCCCGGGCGGCGCAGTATTTT
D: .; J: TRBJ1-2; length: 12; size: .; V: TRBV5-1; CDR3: CASSGGSQGYTF; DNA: TGCGCCAGCAGCGGGGGTTCCCAAGGCTACACCTTC